Shown below are 32 T cell receptor beta chains from a single sample sequenced in a study of CD8 T cells in ankylosing spondylitis. Each CDR3 protein gets one entry after TCRdb re-called the 5' RACE reads with MiXCR. The sample holds over 700,000 distinct CDR3 sequences, roughly 20% seen once. Their specific antigens are unknown. General observations from the study: Seemingly distinctive of ankylosing spondylitis blood was a TCR beta motif formed by eight highly homologous variants.

The sample comprised blood, either unsorted or a sorted T cell fraction (not recorded which). The receptors were gathered from a male donor with ankylosing spondylitis.

This clonotype was counted a single time. V and J are TRBV7-2 and TRBJ2-5; D possibly corresponds to TRBD1 (5 bases). The germline V gene has CDR1 SGHTA and CDR2 FQGNSA. Trimming stripped 0 bases from V and 2 bases from J, with 13 bases between. The CDR3 sequence is 16 residues long. The CDR3 nucleotides read TGTGCCAGCAGCTTAGCGGGAAGGGGCCGGCAAGAGACCCAGTACTTC. As protein: CASSLAGRGRQETQYF.

This clonotype has just a few counts. The V call is TRBV11-2, the J call TRBJ1-2, with D possibly being TRBD1 (6 bases). Germline V lookup: CDR1 SGHAT, CDR2 FQNNGV. This CDR3 region has 16 residues. Trimming cost V 8 bases and J 0 bases, with 19 bases left between them. CDR3 residues: CASALGWTAANYGYTF. The CDR3 nucleotides read TGTGCCAGCGCACTTGGATGGACAGCAGCTAACTATGGCTACACCTTC. Supplemented by reference TRBV11-2 and TRBJ1-2, the full variable domain reads EAGVAQSPRYKIIEKRQSVAFWCNPISGHATLYWYQQILGQGPKLLIQFQNNGVVDDSQLPKDRFSAERLKGVDSTLKIQPAKLEDSAVYLCASALGWTAANYGYTFGSGTRLTVV.

This clonotype occurred many times. The gene calls are TRBV4-1 and TRBJ1-5; TRBD1 might be the D (5 bases). Germline assignment: CDR1 MGHRA and CDR2 YSYEKL. The CDR3 runs to 17 residues. Trimming removed 3 bases at V and 6 bases at J, with 21 bases between. In DNA, the CDR3 is TGCGCCAGCAGCCAGTTAGAGAGGGGTGGAGGGCGTCAGCCCCAGCATTTT. It specifies CASSQLERGGGRQPQHF.

In this sample, this clonotype turned up many times. The chain has TRBV11-2 and TRBJ2-3; 12 nucleotides align to TRBD2. The junction had 3 bases not matched to a gene; V was cut back by 5 bases and J by 3 bases. Germline-derived CDR1 and CDR2 are SGHAT and FQNNGV. The CDR3 consists of 15 residues. CDR3 sequence: CASSRLAGVTDTQYF. CDR3 nucleotides: TGTGCCAGCAGCCGACTAGCGGGAGTAACAGATACGCAGTATTTT.

This chain connects TRBV10-3 to TRBJ2-7; the D call may be TRBD1 or TRBD2 (5 bases each). The CDR3 consists of 15 residues. The V end was cut by 6 bases, the J end by 3 bases, with 18 bases between. The germline V gene encodes CDR1 ENHRY and CDR2 SYGVKD. The CDR3 DNA is TGTGCCATCAGCCCGGGGCCCAGAGGGGTCTACGAGCAGTACTTC. It yields the protein CAISPGPRGVYEQYF.

This chain uses TRBV7-2 with TRBJ1-1; D gene unclear. CDR1 and CDR2 from the germline V gene are SGHTA and FQGNSA. Trimming took 3 bases from V and 7 from J, leaving 9 bases between them. This CDR3 has 12 amino acids. CDR3 residues: CASSFRALEAFF. The CDR3 DNA reads as TGTGCCAGCAGCTTCCGGGCCCTTGAAGCTTTCTTT.

J is TRBJ2-1 and V is TRBV27; D is ambiguous. Per germline, CDR1 MNHEY and CDR2 SMNVEV (reference sequence). V lost 7 bases to trimming and J lost 8 bases, with 12 bases between them. The CDR3 totals 12 residues. CDR3: CASTSQNYEQFF. In DNA form, the CDR3 reads TGTGCCAGCACCTCCCAAAATTATGAGCAGTTCTTC.

The chain carries TRBV5-5 and TRBJ1-6; D is ambiguous. There are 15 residues in the CDR3. Deletions cut 2 bases from V and 7 bases from J, with 13 bases between. CDR1 is SGHKS, CDR2 YYEKEE, per germline (reference sequence). Here the CDR3 reads CASSLTASGNSPLHF. The DNA of the CDR3 is TGTGCCAGCAGCTTAACGGCCAGCGGGAATTCACCCCTCCACTTT. The whole variable domain, remainder taken from reference TRBV5-5 and TRBJ1-6, is DAGVTQSPTHLIKTRGQQVTLRCSPISGHKSVSWYQQVLGQGPQFIFQYYEKEERGRGNFPDRFSARQFPNYSSELNVNALLLGDSALYLCASSLTASGNSPLHFGNGTRLTVT.

The chain carries TRBV11-2 and TRBJ1-1; D remains unclear. CDR1 and CDR2 from the germline V gene are SGHAT and FQNNGV. The CDR3 is 13 residues long. The V end lost 3 bases, the J end lost 6 bases, and 11 bases lay between the germline ends. DNA of the CDR3: TGTGCCAGCAGCTTTGGGGAAAGCGCTGAAGCTTTCTTT. Its protein is CASSFGESAEAFF.

CDR3 sequence: CASSLEGDRAYEQYF. In DNA form, the CDR3 reads TGTGCCAGCAGCTTAGAGGGGGACAGGGCCTACGAGCAGTACTTC. The genes are TRBV7-6 and TRBJ2-7; 9 nucleotides line up with TRBD1. V shed 1 base and J 2 bases; nucleotides not matched to a gene: 3. Germline CDR1 and CDR2: SGHVS and FNYEAQ. The CDR3 is 15 amino acids.

A few counts support this clonotype. The chain is built from TRBV12-3 or TRBV12-4 and TRBJ2-1; possible D gene TRBD1, 6 bases. This CDR3 has 15 residues. The V gene lost 8 bases and the J gene lost 6 bases, with 20 bases spanning the gap. The CDR3 protein is CASVGRRGLSNEQFF. The CDR3 coding sequence is TGTGCCAGCGTGGGGAGAAGGGGGTTAAGCAATGAGCAGTTCTTC.

This clonotype was counted ten times or more. The chain links TRBV4-1 to TRBJ1-1; a weak D match, TRBD1 (5 bases). The CDR3 runs 15 residues. Per germline, CDR1 MGHRA and CDR2 YSYEKL. V lost 0 bases and J lost 7, with 15 bases in between. CDR3 residues: CASSQEYGGVGEAFF. The CDR3 DNA reads as TGCGCCAGCAGCCAAGAGTACGGGGGAGTAGGTGAAGCTTTCTTT.

The chain recombines TRBV7-2 with TRBJ2-5; D is unclear. This CDR3 contains 13 residues. Trimming stripped 5 bases from V and 5 bases from J, with 12 bases between. The germline V gene encodes CDR1 SGHTA and CDR2 FQGNSA. The chain's CDR3 is CASSIPPAETQYF. DNA for the CDR3: TGTGCCAGCAGCATCCCCCCCGCGGAGACCCAGTACTTC. The whole variable domain, filled in from reference TRBV7-2 and TRBJ2-5, reads GAGVSQSPSNKVTEKGKDVELRCDPISGHTALYWYRQSLGQGLEFLIYFQGNSAPDKSGLPSDRFSAERTGGSVSTLTIQRTQQEDSAVYLCASSIPPAETQYFGPGTRLLVL.

This clonotype has more than one count but fewer than ten. This chain links TRBV2 with TRBJ2-3; D is tentatively TRBD1 or TRBD2 (5 bases each). Trimming removed 2 bases from V and 0 bases from J, with 15 bases in between. The germline gives CDR1 SNHLY, CDR2 FYNNEI. The CDR3 sequence is 17 residues long. CDR3 DNA sequence: TGTGCCAGCAGTGAAAGAAGGGGAGCGGCTAGCACAGATACGCAGTATTTT. Translated, it gives CASSERRGAASTDTQYF.

The CDR3, as DNA: TGTGCCAGCAGCCAAGACCTTAGCGGGGGGTCCTACAATGAGCAGTTCTTC. Amino acids: CASSQDLSGGSYNEQFF. V gene TRBV4-2 combines with J gene TRBJ2-1; 10 bases match TRBD2. CDR1 and CDR2 from the germline V gene are LGHNA and YNFKEQ. V was clipped by 0 bases and J by 1 base; unmatched bases: 3. The CDR3 consists of 17 residues.

This clonotype was seen more than once but under ten times. The genes are TRBV5-1 and TRBJ2-5; 9 positions agree with TRBD2. Trimming cost V 4 bases and J 5 bases; bases outside gene matches: 12. The CDR3 is made up of 16 amino acids. In germline, CDR1 is SGHRS, CDR2 YFSETQ. CDR3 protein: CASSPYSGRGTETQYF. DNA of the CDR3: TGCGCCAGCAGCCCCTATAGCGGGAGAGGTACGGAGACCCAGTACTTC.

This clonotype was counted between two and nine times. The CDR3 DNA sequence: TGTGCCACCTTAAGCGACAGGTGGGTGAACACTGAAGCTTTCTTT. It translates to CATLSDRWVNTEAFF. This chain uses TRBV6-1 with TRBJ1-1; TRBD1 is a possible D gene (6 bases). The germline V gene has CDR1 MNHNS and CDR2 SASEGT. The CDR3 consists of 15 residues. V lost 10 bases and J lost 0, with 18 bases in between.

This chain links TRBV19 with TRBJ2-1, with 9 bases identical to TRBD2. The CDR3 is made up of 16 amino acids. The trim removed 4 bases at V and 5 bases at J, leaving 9 bases unmatched. CDR1 is LNHDA and CDR2 is SQIVND in the germline V gene (reference sequence). This CDR3 is CASSRWSASGNNEQFF. The CDR3 bases are TGTGCCAGTAGTAGGTGGTCGGCTAGCGGGAACAATGAGCAGTTCTTC.

The rearrangement uses TRBV20-1 and TRBJ2-5, with no clear D. The CDR3 is made up of 12 amino acids. The germline V and J ends were trimmed by 6 bases and 9 bases, with 17 bases remaining between them. Germline CDR1 is DFQATT and CDR2 is SNEGSKA (reference sequence). In nucleotides, the CDR3 is TGCAGTGCCCAAGGCCCCGCCGGCCCCCAGTACTTC. This codes for CSAQGPAGPQYF.

Of note for this clonotype: Germline is not matched at one junction end, which may reflect a read error. This chain joins TRBV28 and TRBJ2-3; 11 nucleotides line up with TRBD1. The CDR3 has 16 amino acids. Germline lookup yields CDR1 MDHEN and CDR2 SYDVKM. The CDR3 loop is CASSLTPGQGADMQYF. DNA for the CDR3: TGTGCCAGCAGTTTAACCCCTGGACAGGGGGCAGATATGCAGTATTTT.

This clonotype was seen a few times. The V gene is TRBV20-1, the J gene TRBJ1-2; 10 nucleotides line up with TRBD1. Germline CDR1 DFQATT, CDR2 SNEGSKA (reference sequence). V was clipped by 1 base and J by 4 bases; unmatched bases: 6. This CDR3 is built from 15 residues. The CDR3 region is CSARGLRTGGYGYTF. The CDR3 region has the DNA TGCAGTGCTAGAGGTCTAAGGACAGGGGGCTATGGCTACACCTTC.

This clonotype was seen a handful of times. This sequence joins TRBV5-1 and TRBJ2-5; D is uncertain. V was pared by 5 bases and J by 9 bases, with 11 bases between. This CDR3 has 11 residues. Germline V lookup: CDR1 SGHRS, CDR2 YFSETQ. CDR3 sequence: CASRDLGSQYF. The CDR3 nucleotides read TGCGCCAGCAGAGATCTTGGGTCCCAGTACTTC.

The genes are TRBV29-1 and TRBJ2-7, with no clear D. The V end lost 5 bases, the J end lost 7 bases, and 9 bases lay between the germline ends. The CDR3 is 10 residues long. Germline CDR1 reads SQVTM; CDR2 reads ANQGSEA. CDR3 DNA sequence: TGCAGCGTTCACCAAGGAGAGCAGTACTTC. The encoded protein is CSVHQGEQYF.

In this sample, this clonotype turned up many times. The V gene is TRBV12-3 or TRBV12-4, the J gene TRBJ2-2; a possible D gene is TRBD2 (5 bases). The CDR3 sequence is 15 residues long. V lost 5 bases, J lost 6 bases, and 16 bases lay in between. The CDR3 is CASSLQPTRAGELFF. The CDR3 region has the DNA TGTGCCAGCAGTCTCCAACCAACTAGGGCCGGGGAGCTGTTTTTT.

This clonotype has more than one count but fewer than ten. The chain combines TRBV2 with TRBJ2-6; D possibly corresponds to TRBD1 (6 bases). The germline CDR1 and CDR2 sequences are SNHLY and FYNNEI. V lost 4 bases and J lost 0, with 13 bases in between. The CDR3 is 17 residues long. CDR3 nucleotides: TGTGCCAGCAGTGGGGGGCAGGCAGGCTCTGGGGCCAACGTCCTGACTTTC. Translating gives CASSGGQAGSGANVLTF.

The V call is TRBV4-2, the J call TRBJ2-7, with D possibly being TRBD2 (5 bases). V was clipped by 4 bases and J by 2 bases, with 12 bases between them. This CDR3 spans 14 amino acids. Germline lookup yields CDR1 LGHNA and CDR2 YNFKEQ. In nucleotides, the CDR3 is TGTGCCAGCAGCCTCAACGACGGGACCTACGAGCAGTACTTC. As protein: CASSLNDGTYEQYF.

In its sample, this clonotype was seen many times. The chain uses TRBV2 and TRBJ1-5; tentatively, D is TRBD1 (5 bases). The CDR3 is 14 residues long. V lost 6 bases to trimming and J lost 1 base, with 10 bases between them. CDR1 and CDR2 from the germline V gene are SNHLY and FYNNEI. CDR3 coding DNA: TGTGCCAGCAGCAGACAGAAAAGCAATCAGCCCCAGCATTTT. Translating it yields CASSRQKSNQPQHF.

This chain links TRBV7-8 with TRBJ2-7; TRBD1 matches at 7 bases. Trimming at V came to 5 bases and at J to 7 bases, leaving 8 bases not matched to a gene. This CDR3 is 13 amino acids long. The germline V gene encodes CDR1 SGHVS and CDR2 FQNEAQ. The CDR3 loop reads CASSPGQSWEQYF. CDR3 nucleotide sequence: TGTGCCAGCAGCCCGGGACAGTCTTGGGAGCAGTACTTC.

The chain joins TRBV7-2 to TRBJ2-1; the match to TRBD2 covers 9 bases. This CDR3 has 17 residues. V trimming: 2 bases; J trimming: 4 bases; junction bases outside the gene matches: 9. Germline assignment: CDR1 SGHTA and CDR2 FQGNSA. Written as DNA, the CDR3 is TGTGCCAGCAGCTTATTAGGGCTAGCGGGGAGATACAATGAGCAGTTCTTC. As protein: CASSLLGLAGRYNEQFF.

CDR3 nucleotide sequence: TGTGCCAGCAGCCCACAGGGGGTGGGTGGCTACACCTTC. Protein product: CASSPQGVGGYTF. The V gene is TRBV7-9, the J gene TRBJ1-2; 8 nucleotides match TRBD1. The CDR3 runs to 13 residues. After removal of 5 bases from V and 7 bases from J, the junction contained 6 bases not matched to a gene. The germline V gene encodes CDR1 SEHNR and CDR2 FQNEAQ (reference sequence).

This clonotype turned up a few times. The V and J genes are TRBV3-1 and TRBJ2-7, with D perhaps assigned TRBD1 or TRBD2 (5 bases each). The CDR3 is 13 residues long. Germline V gene sequence: CDR1 LGHDT, CDR2 YNNKEL (reference sequence). The V and J ends lost 5 bases and 3 bases respectively, with 11 bases between them. The CDR3 is CASSTRDGYEQYF. Here the CDR3 DNA reads TGTGCCAGCAGCACCCGGGACGGCTACGAGCAGTACTTC.

This clonotype has a count of ten or more. This chain links TRBV5-1 with TRBJ2-1; D is possibly TRBD1 (5 bases). Germline CDR1 and CDR2: SGHRS and YFSETQ. The CDR3 totals 13 residues. V was clipped by 3 bases and J by 6 bases, with 10 bases between them. CDR3 in amino acids: CASSWRQSNEQFF. CDR3 DNA sequence: TGCGCCAGCAGCTGGAGACAGAGCAATGAGCAGTTCTTC.